This T cell receptor beta chain came from a study of T cells after yellow fever vaccination. About the study: Among memory cells, EM, EMRA, CM and Tscm subsets were sorted using CD3, CD45RA, CCR7 and CD95.

This clonotype was found a few times. UMIs and a universal primer site were added when TCR cDNA was made by 5'RACE template switching. TCRdb processed the 5' RACE reads anew with MiXCR; each CDR3 protein has one entry. Among roughly 56,000 distinct CDR3 sequences listed, 5.5% to 6% were seen once. Germline loops: CDR1 SGHAT, CDR2 FQNNGV. This CDR3 region has 13 residues. Trimming removed 3 bases from V and 5 bases from J, with 8 bases in between. This sequence was found in a man younger than 30 who received the YFV17D yellow fever vaccine. Sequencing used PBMCs, either bulk or a sorted T-cell subset (CD4+, CD8+, memory, or dextramer-sorted; not recorded which), obtained on the day of the yellow fever booster vaccination. The chain combines TRBV11-2 with TRBJ2-1; D is unclear. CDR3 nucleotides: TGTGCCAGCAGCTTGTTAGGACACAATGAGCAGTTCTTC. As protein: CASSLLGHNEQFF.